This is a list of T cell receptor beta chains from one sample in a study of T cell responses to AZD1222 COVID-19 vaccine. Profiling relied on immunoSEQ multiplex PCR, and the TCRdb table lists in-frame clones only, not all of them. The sample contains 100,000 to 150,000 clones, about 88% of which appear only once. The sample in question was peripheral blood, obtained on day 0 of AZD1222 vaccination. The receptor source for this set is an adult in good health. Each CDR3 is given with its conserved first and last residue. The order of the fields is V gene, clone size, J gene, D gene, CDR3 protein, CDR3 DNA. D genes are given only for firm matches. Not every row has a clone size; where given, it reads once, few, many or a size class.

TRBV19	NA	TRBJ1-3	NA	CASIGRLSGNTIYF	TGTGCCAGTATAGGAAGGCTCTCTGGAAACACCATATATTTT
TRBV6-1	NA	TRBJ1-2	TRBD1	CASSDRTGGHYGYTF	TGTGCCAGCAGTGACCGGACAGGGGGCCACTATGGCTACACCTTC
TRBV12-3/TRBV12-4	NA	TRBJ1-2	NA	CASSQTAYGYTF	TGTGCCAGCAGTCAGACAGCTTATGGCTACACCTTC
TRBV29-1	NA	TRBJ1-2	NA	CSAWGGQGHGYGYTF	TGCAGCGCCTGGGGGGGTCAGGGACACGGCTATGGCTACACCTTC
TRBV19	NA	TRBJ1-3	NA	CASIGSSGNTIYF	TGTGCCAGTATCGGGAGCTCTGGAAACACCATATATTTT
TRBV29-1	NA	TRBJ2-7	TRBD1	CSGDRGVYEQYF	TGCAGCGGGGACAGGGGGGTTTACGAGCAGTACTTC
TRBV19	NA	TRBJ2-7	NA	CASGPQGSYEQYF	TGTGCCAGTGGACCCCAGGGGTCCTACGAGCAGTACTTC
TRBV27	NA	TRBJ1-6	NA	CASSLWGTVYSPLHF	TGTGCCAGCAGTTTATGGGGGACGGTTTATTCACCCCTCCACTTT
TRBV5-6	NA	TRBJ2-7	TRBD2	CASSLRGLAGGSYEQYF	TGTGCCAGCAGCTTAAGGGGTCTAGCGGGAGGTTCCTACGAGCAGTACTTC
TRBV9	once	TRBJ2-3	TRBD2	CASSVDGGTRVAVSDTQYF	TGTGCCAGCAGCGTGGACGGGGGGACTAGGGTGGCCGTTTCAGATACGCAGTATTTT
TRBV6-5	NA	TRBJ1-2	NA	CASSTDANYGYTF	TGTGCCAGTTCGACCGACGCTAACTATGGCTACACCTTC
TRBV6-5	NA	TRBJ2-5	NA	CASSYRAAQETQYF	TGTGCCAGCAGTTATCGGGCTGCACAAGAGACCCAGTACTTC
TRBV11-3	NA	TRBJ2-2	NA	CASSAGPAGTGELFF	TGTGCCAGCAGCGCCGGACCGGCGGGCACCGGGGAGCTGTTTTTT
TRBV9	NA	TRBJ2-2	NA	CASSWIVTGELFF	TGTGCCAGCAGCTGGATCGTCACCGGGGAGCTGTTTTTT
TRBV6-5	NA	TRBJ1-6	NA	CASSPMGVANSPLHF	TGTGCCAGCAGTCCGATGGGTGTAGCCAATTCACCCCTCCACTTT
TRBV3-1/TRBV3-2	NA	TRBJ1-3	NA	CASSPRQFGFSGNTIYF	TGTGCCAGCAGCCCAAGACAGTTCGGGTTCTCTGGAAACACCATATATTTT
TRBV2	NA	TRBJ1-2	NA	CASSVIGVFTF	TGTGCCAGCAGTGTTATTGGGGTTTTCACCTTC
TRBV28	once	TRBJ1-2	NA	CASGSNYGYTF	TGTGCCAGCGGCTCCAACTATGGCTACACCTTC
TRBV30	NA	TRBJ2-1	TRBD2	CAWRQGLAGNEQFF	TGTGCCTGGAGACAGGGACTAGCGGGGAATGAGCAGTTCTTC
TRBV9	NA	TRBJ2-3	NA	CASSPNRGEGTQYF	TGTGCCAGCAGCCCAAACCGGGGTGAGGGTACGCAGTATTTT
TRBV7-2	few	TRBJ2-1	NA	CASSLDGGGGDEQFF	TGTGCCAGCAGCTTAGACGGCGGAGGAGGGGATGAGCAGTTCTTC
TRBV30	once	TRBJ1-2	NA	CAWSSLGYGYTF	TGTGCCTGGAGCTCCCTGGGCTATGGCTACACCTTC
TRBV18	NA	TRBJ2-7	NA	CASSPKPRAYEQYF	TGTGCCAGCTCACCTAAACCTAGGGCCTACGAGCAGTACTTC
TRBV20-1	NA	TRBJ2-1	TRBD1	CSAGQYNEQFF	TGCAGTGCGGGACAGTACAATGAGCAGTTCTTC
TRBV9	once	TRBJ2-4	NA	CASSVDSGNIQYF	TGTGCCAGCAGCGTAGATTCAGGAAACATTCAGTACTTC
TRBV18	NA	TRBJ1-3	TRBD1	CASSSPGQGAGNTIYF	TGTGCCAGCTCATCTCCGGGACAGGGAGCTGGAAACACCATATATTTT
TRBV30	NA	TRBJ2-3	NA	CAWKLAGAGTDTQYF	TGTGCCTGGAAGTTGGCGGGGGCCGGCACAGATACGCAGTATTTT
TRBV9	NA	TRBJ2-1	TRBD2	CASSAASGRENEQFF	TGTGCCAGCAGCGCCGCTAGCGGGAGAGAAAATGAGCAGTTCTTC
TRBV5-1	NA	TRBJ2-4	NA	CASSLLGGTGAKNIQYF	TGCGCCAGCAGCTTACTTGGGGGCACGGGGGCCAAAAACATTCAGTACTTC
TRBV6-2/TRBV6-3	NA	TRBJ2-7	TRBD1	CASSSLTGVGEQYF	TGTGCCAGCAGTTCCCTCACAGGGGTCGGCGAGCAGTACTTC
TRBV6-5	NA	TRBJ1-1	NA	CASSVQVNTEAFF	TGTGCCAGCAGCGTCCAGGTTAACACTGAAGCTTTCTTT
TRBV18	NA	TRBJ1-5	NA	CASSGDINQPQHF	TGTGCCAGCTCGGGGGACATCAATCAGCCCCAGCATTTT
TRBV5-1	few	TRBJ1-3	NA	CASSVGSGNTIYF	TGCGCCAGCAGTGTCGGCTCTGGAAACACCATATATTTT
TRBV4-3	NA	TRBJ2-1	NA	CASSQDDIRGNEQFF	TGCGCCAGCAGCCAGGATGACATCAGGGGCAATGAGCAGTTCTTC
TRBV18	NA	TRBJ2-5	NA	CASSLQETQYF	TGTGCCAGCTCACTACAAGAGACCCAGTACTTC
TRBV6-6	NA	TRBJ1-5	TRBD1	CASSYALTGGNQPQHF	TGTGCCAGCAGTTACGCCTTGACAGGGGGGAATCAGCCCCAGCATTTT
TRBV7-2	NA	TRBJ2-2	TRBD1	CASSLAGAGGSAGELFF	TGTGCCAGCAGCTTAGCGGGGGCAGGGGGCTCGGCCGGGGAGCTGTTTTTT
TRBV2	NA	TRBJ2-3	NA	CASILGGVGTDTQYF	TGTGCCAGCATCTTAGGGGGAGTTGGCACAGATACGCAGTATTTT
TRBV2	few	TRBJ1-2	NA	CASSELGLYGYTF	TGTGCCAGCAGTGAGTTGGGCCTCTATGGCTACACCTTC
TRBV5-1	NA	TRBJ2-1	TRBD1	CASSLAEGWQGDEQFF	TGCGCCAGCAGCTTGGCCGAGGGGTGGCAGGGGGATGAGCAGTTCTTC
TRBV6-5	NA	TRBJ1-2	NA	CASSYTPSGGYTF	TGTGCCAGCAGTTACACACCGAGTGGTGGCTACACCTTC
TRBV7-2	NA	TRBJ2-7	TRBD1	CASSLSGGQGNEQYF	TGTGCCAGCAGCTTAAGTGGCGGACAGGGGAACGAGCAGTACTTC
TRBV7-9	NA	TRBJ1-2	NA	CASSLLGRNYGYTF	TGTGCCAGCAGCTTACTCGGCAGGAACTATGGCTACACCTTC
TRBV27	NA	TRBJ1-6	NA	CASSLGAEERNSPLHF	TGTGCCAGCAGTTTAGGTGCTGAGGAGCGTAATTCACCCCTCCACTTT
TRBV25-1	NA	TRBJ2-3	TRBD2	CASSESSGSTDTQYF	TGTGCCAGCAGTGAGTCTAGCGGTAGCACAGATACGCAGTATTTT
TRBV7-9	NA	TRBJ2-3	NA	CASSLAYADTQYF	TGTGCCAGCAGCTTAGCGTACGCAGATACGCAGTATTTT
TRBV18	NA	TRBJ1-1	TRBD1	CASTQGENTEAFF	TGTGCCAGCACCCAGGGGGAGAACACTGAAGCTTTCTTT
TRBV25-1	NA	TRBJ2-3	NA	CASSLSTDTQYF	TGTGCCAGCAGTCTTAGCACAGATACGCAGTATTTT
TRBV7-7	once	TRBJ2-5	TRBD2	CASSRSGFQETQYF	TGTGCTAGCAGCCGTAGCGGGTTCCAAGAGACCCAGTACTTC
TRBV23-1	once	TRBJ2-3	TRBD2	CASSQFRQGEAGGTTDTQYF	TGCGCCAGCAGTCAATTTCGGCAGGGGGAAGCGGGAGGGACCACAGATACGCAGTATTTT
TRBV7-3	NA	TRBJ1-4	NA	CASSLRGAPGEKLFF	TGTGCCAGCAGCTTACGGGGGGCGCCGGGTGAAAAACTGTTTTTT
TRBV7-9	NA	TRBJ1-3	NA	CASSLERPRPGNTIYF	TGTGCCAGCAGCTTAGAGCGGCCGAGGCCTGGAAACACCATATATTTT
TRBV5-6	NA	TRBJ2-2	TRBD2	CASSPGLAGITGELFF	TGTGCCAGCAGCCCCGGACTAGCGGGGATTACCGGGGAGCTGTTTTTT
TRBV18	NA	TRBJ1-5	NA	CASSPRNYSNQPQHF	TGTGCCAGCTCACCACGGAACTATAGCAATCAGCCCCAGCATTTT
TRBV12-3/TRBV12-4	NA	TRBJ1-2	NA	CASSLLGGGYTF	TGTGCCAGCAGTTTATTGGGGGGCGGCTACACCTTC
TRBV3-1/TRBV3-2	NA	TRBJ1-6	NA	CASSHRRIGFQAPLHF	TGTGCCAGCAGCCACCGTCGAATCGGATTTCAGGCACCCCTCCACTTT
TRBV19	once	TRBJ1-5	NA	CASSLHSSNQPQHF	TGTGCCAGTAGTCTCCACTCTAGCAATCAGCCCCAGCATTTT
TRBV7-6	NA	TRBJ2-7	TRBD2	CASSPTSGNEQYF	TGTGCCAGCAGCCCGACTAGCGGCAACGAGCAGTACTTC
TRBV12-3/TRBV12-4	NA	TRBJ2-1	NA	CASSSPTLNEQFF	TGTGCCAGCAGTTCACCGACGCTGAATGAGCAGTTCTTC